One and the same sample provided the 24 T cell receptor beta chains below, sequenced in a study of shared clonotypes between healthy human individuals. Sequencing used immunoSEQ multiplex PCR; TCRdb keeps in-frame clones, though not all of them. The sample lists 400,000 to 600,000 clones, around 79% occurring once. Sequenced material: PBMCs. These receptor sequences come from a middle-aged woman in good health. Some clones in this sample may be carry-over from other donors' samples.

The gene calls are TRBV30 and TRBJ2-5, with D perhaps TRBD1 (5 bases). Germline CDR1 GTSNPN, CDR2 SVGIG (reference sequence). This CDR3 is 13 amino acids long. V gave up 2 bases and J gave up 5 bases, with 12 bases separating them. CDR3 sequence reads: CAWSSAGWETQYF. In DNA form, the CDR3 reads TGTGCCTGGAGTAGCGCAGGGTGGGAGACCCAGTACTTC.

In its sample, this clone was seen many times. This chain links TRBV10-1 with TRBJ2-1; TRBD1 matches at 7 bases. V dropped 3 bases and J dropped 7; count of bases not matched to a gene: 9. The CDR3 length is 15 residues. Germline values: CDR1 WNHNN, CDR2 SYGVQD (reference sequence). CDR3 sequence (DNA): TGCGCCAGCAGTGAAGGCAGGGGGATTAAAAATGAGCAGTTCTTC. This codes for CASSEGRGIKNEQFF.

This sequence joins TRBV19 and TRBJ2-5; 8 positions agree with TRBD1. Germline lookup yields CDR1 LNHDA and CDR2 SQIVND (reference sequence). Trimming took 4 bases from V and 5 from J; bases not matched to a gene: 12. CDR3 length: 16 amino acids. CDR3 loop: CASSKTTGAMRETQYF. The CDR3 DNA follows: TGTGCCAGTAGTAAGACGACAGGGGCAATGCGGGAGACCCAGTACTTC. The variable domain in full, completed from reference TRBV19 and TRBJ2-5, reads DGGITQSPKYLFRKEGQNVTLSCEQNLNHDAMYWYRQDPGQGLRLIYYSQIVNDFQKGDIAEGYSVSREKKESFPLTVTSAQKNPTAFYLCASSKTTGAMRETQYFGPGTRLLVL.

This chain's CDR3 is CASSNGGSGDTDTQYF. DNA of the CDR3: TGTGCCAGCAGTAATGGAGGGAGTGGGGACACAGATACGCAGTATTTT. J is TRBJ2-3 and V is TRBV28; D may be TRBD2 (6 bases). CDR3 length: 16 residues. V lost 5 bases, J lost 2 bases, and 17 bases lay in between. Germline assignment: CDR1 MDHEN and CDR2 SYDVKM. The full variable domain, completed using reference TRBV28 and TRBJ2-3, is DVKVTQSSRYLVKRTGEKVFLECVQDMDHENMFWYRQDPGLGLRLIYFSYDVKMKEKGDIPEGYSVSREKKERFSLILESASTNQTSMYLCASSNGGSGDTDTQYFGPGTRLTVL.

The V and J genes are TRBV4-1 and TRBJ2-7; no reliable D call. The CDR3 has 15 amino acids. Germline V lookup: CDR1 MGHRA, CDR2 YSYEKL. V lost 4 bases, J lost 3 bases, and 16 bases lay in between. The CDR3 nucleotides are TGCGCCAGCAGCCCCTTCATGGGCTCCAACTACGAGCAGTACTTC. Translated, it gives CASSPFMGSNYEQYF.

This clone came up many times. The J gene is TRBJ2-7, the V gene TRBV11-2; D remains ambiguous. Germline loops: CDR1 SGHAT, CDR2 FQNNGV. V was trimmed by 0 bases and J by 4 bases, leaving 10 bases between them. The CDR3 loop spans 14 amino acids. This chain's CDR3 is CASSLDRLFYEQYF. CDR3 DNA sequence: TGTGCCAGCAGCTTAGATCGATTATTTTACGAGCAGTACTTC.

The J gene is TRBJ2-1, the V gene TRBV18; 8 bases fit TRBD1. Losses at the gene ends were 4 bases for V and 4 bases for J; bases not matched to a gene: 6. This CDR3 contains 15 residues. Per the germline V gene, CDR1 is KGHSH and CDR2 is LQKENI. The CDR3 region has the DNA TGTGCCAGCTCACTAGGGCAGGGGGCGTACAATGAGCAGTTCTTC. Translated: CASSLGQGAYNEQFF.

The chain has TRBV6-1 and TRBJ2-2; TRBD2 is a possible D gene (6 bases). V lost 9 bases and J 0 bases, leaving 14 bases between the germline ends. This CDR3 region has 15 residues. From germline, CDR1 is MNHNS and CDR2 SASEGT. The CDR3 bases are TGTGCCAGTCGGAGGGCCCTTCCGAACACCGGGGAGCTGTTTTTT. It yields the protein CASRRALPNTGELFF.

This chain joins TRBV5-6 and TRBJ1-5, with D unclear. The V gene's germline CDR1 is SGHDT and CDR2 YYEEEE. The CDR3 covers 16 residues. V was clipped by 0 bases and J by 0 bases, with 10 bases between them. This CDR3 is CASSLADGISNQPQHF. As DNA, the CDR3 is TGTGCCAGCAGCTTGGCGGACGGGATTAGCAATCAGCCCCAGCATTTT.

CDR3 protein: CASSLGGAHTEAFF. As DNA, the CDR3 is TGTGCCAGCAGCTTAGGGGGGGCGCACACTGAAGCTTTCTTT. This rearrangement joins TRBV11-2 to TRBJ1-1, with D possibly being TRBD1 (6 bases). The CDR3 covers 14 residues. Trimming stripped 1 base from V and 3 bases from J, with 9 bases between. Germline-derived CDR1 and CDR2 are SGHAT and FQNNGV.

V is TRBV6-1 and J is TRBJ1-4; TRBD1 aligns across 7 bases. There are 17 residues in the CDR3. After removal of 3 bases from V and 0 bases from J, the junction contained 7 bases not matched to a gene. CDR1 is MNHNS, CDR2 SASEGT, per germline. The CDR3 coding sequence is TGTGCCAGCAGTGACCTACAGGGGACGTCAACTAATGAAAAACTGTTTTTT. Amino acid sequence: CASSDLQGTSTNEKLFF.

The V gene is TRBV27, the J gene TRBJ1-4, with no clear D. CDR3 length: 17 amino acids. Germline CDR1 is MNHEY and CDR2 is SMNVEV (reference sequence). V lost 5 bases and J 8 bases, leaving 24 bases between the germline ends. The CDR3 bases are TGTGCCAGCAGTCGGCTCTCACCGGGCCCCCGCGTCGAAAAACTGTTTTTT. Its translation: CASSRLSPGPRVEKLFF.

The V call is TRBV27, the J call TRBJ2-7; the D gene could be TRBD1 or TRBD2 (5 bases each). Trimming left V 1 base short and J 0 bases short, with 10 bases between. This CDR3 spans 15 amino acids. Germline lookup yields CDR1 MNHEY and CDR2 SMNVEV (reference sequence). The chain's CDR3 is CASSLFPGPSYEQYF. In DNA, the CDR3 is TGTGCCAGCAGTTTATTCCCGGGGCCCTCCTACGAGCAGTACTTC.

The rearrangement uses TRBV7-2 and TRBJ2-5; D not certain. Germline assignment: CDR1 SGHTA and CDR2 FQGNSA. V lost 4 bases and J 1 base, leaving 7 bases between the germline ends. This CDR3 contains 13 residues. The CDR3 loop is CASSYAPQETQYF. In DNA, the CDR3 is TGTGCCAGCAGCTACGCCCCCCAAGAGACCCAGTACTTC. Drawing the rest from reference TRBV7-2 and TRBJ2-5, the complete variable domain is GAGVSQSPSNKVTEKGKDVELRCDPISGHTALYWYRQSLGQGLEFLIYFQGNSAPDKSGLPSDRFSAERTGGSVSTLTIQRTQQEDSAVYLCASSYAPQETQYFGPGTRLLVL.

This rearrangement joins TRBV5-1 to TRBJ2-3, with 11 bases that match TRBD2. The trim removed 3 bases at V and 4 bases at J, leaving 7 bases unmatched. Looked up from germline, CDR1 is SGHRS and CDR2 is YFSETQ. CDR3 length: 16 residues. This CDR3 reads CASSSGLAGGSDTQYF. CDR3 nucleotide sequence: TGCGCCAGCAGCTCCGGGCTAGCGGGAGGATCAGATACGCAGTATTTT.

The rearrangement joins TRBV13 to TRBJ2-5; 11 positions match TRBD2. CDR1 is PRHDT and CDR2 is FYEKMQ in the germline V gene (reference sequence). CDR3 length: 16 residues. Trimming at V came to 5 bases and at J to 1 base, leaving 6 bases not matched to a gene. CDR3 DNA: TGTGCCAGCAGCAGTGCGGGACTAGCGGCCCAAGAGACCCAGTACTTC. This encodes CASSSAGLAAQETQYF. The variable domain in full, completed from reference TRBV13 and TRBJ2-5, reads AAGVIQSPRHLIKEKRETATLKCYPIPRHDTVYWYQQGPGQDPQFLISFYEKMQSDKGSIPDRFSAQQFSDYHSELNMSSLELGDSALYFCASSSAGLAAQETQYFGPGTRLLVL.

As to this clone: With a far larger clone one base away, a read error is the likely cause. Other nucleotide sequences in the sample specify the same CDR3. The V gene is TRBV5-4, the J gene TRBJ1-2; maybe TRBD1 (5 bases). CDR1 is SGHNT and CDR2 is YYREEE in the germline V gene (reference sequence). This CDR3 spans 16 amino acids. CDR3 sequence (DNA): TGTGCTAGCAGCTTGGAGTCTGAGGGGTCTTACTATGGCTACACCTTC. It yields the protein CASSLESEGSYYGYTF.

This sequence joins TRBV11-3 and TRBJ2-2; D may be TRBD1 (5 bases). The V and J ends lost 5 bases and 6 bases respectively, with 13 bases between them. Germline CDR1 reads SGHNT; CDR2 reads YENEEA. There are 14 residues in the CDR3. This CDR3 is CASSTTGPPGELFF. The CDR3 nucleotides are TGTGCCAGCAGCACCACAGGCCCCCCCGGGGAGCTGTTTTTT.

This clone was seen just once. The sample contains more than one DNA sequence encoding this CDR3. V and J are TRBV19 and TRBJ2-2; the D is unclear. Trimming removed 0 bases from V and 5 bases from J, with 7 bases in between. CDR3 length: 14 amino acids. Per the germline V gene, CDR1 is LNHDA and CDR2 is SQIVND (reference sequence). The CDR3 loop reads CASSIDRGTGELFF. CDR3 sequence (DNA): TGTGCCAGTAGTATAGATCGAGGAACCGGGGAGCTGTTTTTT.

The V call is TRBV11-2, the J call TRBJ1-2; perhaps TRBD1 as D (6 bases). Germline V CDR1 and CDR2: SGHAT, FQNNGV. This CDR3 region has 14 residues. With 1 base removed from V and 4 bases from J, the gap between germline ends came to 10 bases. The CDR3 DNA is TGTGCCAGCAGCTTAGCGGGGGGCGGCTATGGCTACACCTTC. Its translation is CASSLAGGGYGYTF.

V and J are TRBV4-3 and TRBJ2-7, with 9 bases aligning to TRBD2. V shed 4 bases and J 4 bases; nucleotides not matched to a gene: 8. This CDR3 has 15 residues. CDR1 is LGHNA, CDR2 YSLEER, per germline. CDR3 bases: TGCGCCAGCAGCCCCGGGACTAGCAGTCCTTACGAGCAGTACTTC. Its translation: CASSPGTSSPYEQYF.

The CDR3 DNA follows: TGTGCCAGCAGTTTAGCGGGCTTTAGCAATCAGCCCCAGCATTTT. Its translation: CASSLAGFSNQPQHF. This chain uses TRBV28 with TRBJ1-5; D unclear. The CDR3 is made up of 15 amino acids. The V and J ends lost 2 bases and 0 bases respectively, with 8 bases between them. Germline V CDR1 and CDR2: MDHEN, SYDVKM.

The rearrangement joins TRBV7-6 to TRBJ1-6; possibly TRBD1 for D (6 bases). The CDR3 totals 16 residues. The germline V gene has CDR1 SGHVS and CDR2 FNYEAQ. V dropped 5 bases and J dropped 0 bases, with 11 bases sitting between them. The CDR3 nucleotides read TGTGCCAGCAGCGAAACAGGGAGCTCCTATAATTCACCCCTCCACTTT. This translates into CASSETGSSYNSPLHF.

The genes are TRBV28 and TRBJ2-7; D unresolved. Trimming took off 3 bases at V and 3 bases at J, with 6 bases between the two ends. CDR3 length equals 12 residues. Germline CDR1 reads MDHEN; CDR2 reads SYDVKM. The CDR3 here is CASSFSYYEQYF. CDR3 nucleotides: TGTGCCAGCAGTTTTTCATACTACGAGCAGTACTTC.